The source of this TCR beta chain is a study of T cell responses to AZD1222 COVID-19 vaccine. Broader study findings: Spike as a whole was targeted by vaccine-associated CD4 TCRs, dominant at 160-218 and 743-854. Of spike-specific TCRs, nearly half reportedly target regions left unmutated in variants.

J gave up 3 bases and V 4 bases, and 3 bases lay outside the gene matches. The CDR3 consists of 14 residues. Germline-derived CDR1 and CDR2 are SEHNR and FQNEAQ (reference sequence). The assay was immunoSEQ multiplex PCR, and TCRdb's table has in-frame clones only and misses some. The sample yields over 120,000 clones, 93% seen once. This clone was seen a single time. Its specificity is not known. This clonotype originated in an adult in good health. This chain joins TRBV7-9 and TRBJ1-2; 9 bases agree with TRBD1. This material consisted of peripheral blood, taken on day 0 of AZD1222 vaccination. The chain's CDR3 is CASSSRTGDYGYTF. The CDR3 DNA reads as TGTGCCAGCAGCTCGAGGACAGGGGACTATGGCTACACCTTC.